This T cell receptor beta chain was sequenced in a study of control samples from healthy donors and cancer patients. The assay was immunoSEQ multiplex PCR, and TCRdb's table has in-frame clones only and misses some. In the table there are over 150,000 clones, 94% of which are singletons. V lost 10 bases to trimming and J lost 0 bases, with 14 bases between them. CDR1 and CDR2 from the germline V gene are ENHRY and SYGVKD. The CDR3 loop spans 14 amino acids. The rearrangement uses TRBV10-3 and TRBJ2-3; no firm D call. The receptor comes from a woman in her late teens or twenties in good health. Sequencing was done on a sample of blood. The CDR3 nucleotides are TGTGCCACCCAACAGCTTTCTAGCACAGATACGCAGTATTTT. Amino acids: CATQQLSSTDTQYF.